This record covers a single TCR beta chain. What it binds is unknown. The repertoire was sequenced with immunoSEQ multiplex PCR; TCRdb's copy has only in-frame clones and lacks some. The table lists 70,000 to 100,000 clones, roughly 93% of them singletons. The source of the sample is a study of T cells in localized non-small cell lung cancer. This CDR3 region has 13 residues. The germline V gene has CDR1 SNHLY and CDR2 FYNNEI. V was trimmed by 6 bases and J by 4 bases, leaving 10 bases between them. Points from the study as a whole: Blood T cell density predicted longer survival; adjacent-lung clonality, shorter. The appearance of a median approximately 57 of the top 100 tumor clones was seen in adjacent lung. Analysis by sequencing included only one tumor region, so heterogeneity remains possible. The highest T cell clonality was in uninvolved adjacent lung, above tumor.

The genes are TRBV2 and TRBJ1-5; tentative D call: TRBD1 (5 bases). The TCR was taken from a woman aged 40-75 years with stage II squamous cell lung carcinoma. Sequenced material: PBMCs, taken before any cancer treatment. CDR3: CASRPDRNQPQHF. The CDR3 DNA sequence: TGTGCCAGCAGACCCGACAGAAATCAGCCCCAGCATTTT. Filled out from reference TRBV2 and TRBJ1-5, the complete variable domain reads EPEVTQTPSHQVTQMGQEVILRCVPISNHLYFYWYRQILGQKVEFLVSFYNNEISEKSEIFDDQFSVERPDGSNFTLKIRSTKLEDSAMYFCASRPDRNQPQHFGDGTRLSIL.